This T cell receptor beta chain came from a study of graft-versus-host responses after intestinal transplantation. On the study more broadly: Once they had received anti-thymocyte globulin induction, all recipients took tacrolimus and steroids for around 3 years. General observations from the study: Peak circulating GvH clone levels were associated with early post-transplant HvG declines.

The germline V and J ends were trimmed by 2 bases and 3 bases, with 11 bases remaining between them. The germline gives CDR1 MRHNA, CDR2 SNTAGT. The CDR3 sequence is 14 residues long. Clones were sequenced by immunoSEQ multiplex PCR, and TCRdb holds only the in-frame ones, with some missing. The sample lists roughly 40,000 clones, about 90% occurring once. In regard to this clone: Its cognate antigen is unknown.

This receptor was obtained from a human patient who received an intestinal transplant, so some T cells may come from the graft donor. This sample comprised PBMCs, obtained 300 to 320 days after intestinal transplant. The rearrangement joins TRBV6-4 to TRBJ2-7; D not resolved. The CDR3 bases are TGTGCCAGCAGTGACCCAAAGGTTGGCTACGAGCAGTACTTC. Translation gives CASSDPKVGYEQYF.